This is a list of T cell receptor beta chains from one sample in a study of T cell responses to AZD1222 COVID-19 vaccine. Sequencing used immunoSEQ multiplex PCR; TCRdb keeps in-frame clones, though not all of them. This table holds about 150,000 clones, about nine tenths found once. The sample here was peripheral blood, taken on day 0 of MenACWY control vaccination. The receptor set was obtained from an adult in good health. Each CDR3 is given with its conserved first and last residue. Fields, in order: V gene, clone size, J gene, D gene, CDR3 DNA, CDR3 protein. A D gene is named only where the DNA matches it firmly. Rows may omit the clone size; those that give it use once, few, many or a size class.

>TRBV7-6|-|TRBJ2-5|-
TGTGCCAGCAGCTTAGCGTTCGGGGCTGGAGAGACCCAGTACTTC
CASSLAFGAGETQYF
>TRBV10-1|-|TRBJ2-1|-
TGCGCCAGCAGTGAGTTTCTTGGGTCTGCCAATGAGCAGTTCTTC
CASSEFLGSANEQFF
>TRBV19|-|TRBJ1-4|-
TGTGCCAGTAGTATCGAGGGTATAAGGGAAAAACTGTTTTTT
CASSIEGIREKLFF
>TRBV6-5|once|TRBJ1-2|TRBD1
TGTGCCAGCAGTTACTCGCGGACAGGCACCTATGGCTACACCTTC
CASSYSRTGTYGYTF
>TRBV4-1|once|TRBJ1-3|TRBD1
TGCGCCAGCAGCCCGACAGGGAGCTCTGGAAACACCATATATTTT
CASSPTGSSGNTIYF
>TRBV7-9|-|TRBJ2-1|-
TGTGCCAGCAGCCCGCGGGAAACGAGGGCGGATGAGCAGTTCTTC
CASSPRETRADEQFF
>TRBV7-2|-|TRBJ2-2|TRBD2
TGTGCCAGCAGCTCCCGTCTGGGACTAGCGGGGACCGGGGAGCTGTTTTTT
CASSSRLGLAGTGELFF
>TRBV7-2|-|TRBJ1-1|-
TGTGCCAGCAGCTTACAGGTATTGAACACTGAAGCTTTCTTT
CASSLQVLNTEAFF
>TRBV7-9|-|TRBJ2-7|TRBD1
TGTGCCAGCAGCCTTCGGGACAGGGCCTACGAGCAGTACTTC
CASSLRDRAYEQYF
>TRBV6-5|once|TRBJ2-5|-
TGTGCCAGCAGTTACGTAGGGGGGGGAGAGACCCAGTACTTC
CASSYVGGGETQYF
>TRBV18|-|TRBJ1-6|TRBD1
TGTGCCAGCTCACCCGGACAGGGGAGCGAGGCTTCACCCCTCCACTTT
CASSPGQGSEASPLHF
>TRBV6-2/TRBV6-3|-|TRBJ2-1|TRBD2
TGTGCCAGCAGTTACCTCGGGAGGGCCCTCAATGAGCAGTTCTTC
CASSYLGRALNEQFF
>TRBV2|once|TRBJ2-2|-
TGTGCCAGCAGTGAAAGGTCCGGGGAGCTGTTTTTT
CASSERSGELFF
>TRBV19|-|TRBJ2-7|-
TGTGCCAGTAGCCTAGCCGGAAAGGGGTACGAGCAGTACTTC
CASSLAGKGYEQYF
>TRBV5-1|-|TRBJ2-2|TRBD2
TGCGCCAGCAGCGCCTCGACTAGCCAGAACACCGGGGAGCTGTTTTTT
CASSASTSQNTGELFF
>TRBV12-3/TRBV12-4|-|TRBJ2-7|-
TGTGCCAGCAGTCCTGCCTACGAGCAGTACTTC
CASSPAYEQYF
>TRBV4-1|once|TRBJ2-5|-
TGCGCCAGCAGCCAAGACGAGACAGACGGTGAGACCCAGTACTTC
CASSQDETDGETQYF
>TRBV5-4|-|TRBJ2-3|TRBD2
TGTGCCAGCAGCTTGGAACTAGCGGGATGGTCGACAGATACGCAGTATTTT
CASSLELAGWSTDTQYF
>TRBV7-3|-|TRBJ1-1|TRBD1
TGTGCCAGCAGCCTAGGACAGGGGACTGAAGCTTTCTTT
CASSLGQGTEAFF
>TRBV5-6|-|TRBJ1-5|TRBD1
TGTGCCAGCAGCTTGTTCTTTCCGGGACAGGGATCGTCCCAGCATTTT
CASSLFFPGQGSSQHF
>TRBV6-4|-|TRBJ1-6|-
TGTGCCAGCAGCCCCACAGGGCGGTCACCCCTCCACTTT
CASSPTGRSPLHF
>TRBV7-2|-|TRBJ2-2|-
TGTGCCAGCAGCACTATCTCACAGGTCGTTAACACCGGGGAGCTGTTTTTT
CASSTISQVVNTGELFF
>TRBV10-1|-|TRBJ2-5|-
TGCGCCAGCAGTGATTGGGGGAGGGAGACCCAGTACTTC
CASSDWGRETQYF
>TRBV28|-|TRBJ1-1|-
TGTGCCAGCAGCCCAACAGGACGTAACACTGAAGCTTTCTTT
CASSPTGRNTEAFF
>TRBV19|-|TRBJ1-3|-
TGTGCCAGTTCAGGGTCGCTCTCTGGAAACACCATATATTTT
CASSGSLSGNTIYF
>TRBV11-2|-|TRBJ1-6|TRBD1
TGTGCCAGCAGCTTAGGACAGGGGGCGAATTCACCCCTCCACTTT
CASSLGQGANSPLHF
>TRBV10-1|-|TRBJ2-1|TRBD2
TGCGCCAGCAGGGGGACTAGCGGGGGCCGTCGCAATGAGCAGTTCTTC
CASRGTSGGRRNEQFF
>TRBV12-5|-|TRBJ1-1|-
TGTGCTAGTGGTTTGTGGGAGCAGCCTGAAGCTTTCTTT
CASGLWEQPEAFF
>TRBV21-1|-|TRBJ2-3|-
TGTGCCAGCCGGGGTACCAGTAGCGGGGGAAGCACAGATACGCAGTATTTT
CASRGTSSGGSTDTQYF
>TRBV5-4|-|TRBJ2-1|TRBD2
TGTGCCAGCCAGCTTGTCGGGGGGGGATACAATGAGCAGTTCTTC
CASQLVGGGYNEQFF